A selection of T cell receptor beta chains follows, all from one sample in a study of blood T cell repertoires in COVID-19. Sequencing used immunoSEQ multiplex PCR; TCRdb keeps in-frame clones, though not all of them. The repertoire holds about 100,000 clones, with about 82% as singletons. The sequenced sample consisted of peripheral blood. The receptors were sampled from a man aged 50 to 59 with active or convalescent COVID-19. CDR3s include the opening cysteine and the closing phenylalanine or tryptophan. Fields, in order: J gene, clone size, V gene, D gene, CDR3 protein, CDR3 DNA. A D gene is named only where the DNA matches it firmly. The size entry is marked missing in some rows and otherwise reads once, few, many or a size class.

J gene: TRBJ1-4
clone size: NA
V gene: TRBV5-1
D gene: NA
CDR3 protein: CASSLAGGFNEKLFF
CDR3 DNA: TGCGCCAGCAGCTTGGCCGGGGGGTTTAATGAAAAACTGTTTTTT

J gene: TRBJ1-2
clone size: NA
V gene: TRBV12-3/TRBV12-4
D gene: NA
CDR3 protein: CASSSDSPYGYTF
CDR3 DNA: TGTGCCAGCAGTTCCGACAGCCCCTATGGCTACACCTTC

J gene: TRBJ1-3
clone size: few
V gene: TRBV5-1
D gene: NA
CDR3 protein: CASSSQGLSSGNTIYF
CDR3 DNA: TGCGCCAGCAGCTCACAGGGCCTTAGCTCTGGAAACACCATATATTTT

J gene: TRBJ2-7
clone size: NA
V gene: TRBV7-9
D gene: TRBD1
CDR3 protein: CASTDRGHEQYF
CDR3 DNA: TGTGCCAGCACGGACAGGGGCCACGAGCAGTACTTC

J gene: TRBJ1-1
clone size: few
V gene: TRBV5-1
D gene: NA
CDR3 protein: CASSLSISLMNTEAFF
CDR3 DNA: TGCGCCAGCAGCTTGAGTATCAGTCTCATGAACACTGAAGCTTTCTTT

J gene: TRBJ1-3
clone size: NA
V gene: TRBV3-1/TRBV3-2
D gene: TRBD1
CDR3 protein: CASSQGDRGYSGNTIYF
CDR3 DNA: TGTGCCAGCAGCCAAGGGGACAGGGGCTACTCTGGAAACACCATATATTTT

J gene: TRBJ2-1
clone size: NA
V gene: TRBV19
D gene: TRBD2
CDR3 protein: CASSNRLAGNDEQFF
CDR3 DNA: TGTGCCAGTAGTAATCGACTAGCGGGAAACGATGAGCAGTTCTTC

J gene: TRBJ2-5
clone size: NA
V gene: TRBV11-3
D gene: TRBD2
CDR3 protein: CASSLPGPSGAQETQYF
CDR3 DNA: TGTGCCAGCAGCTTGCCGGGGCCTAGCGGAGCTCAAGAGACCCAGTACTTC

J gene: TRBJ1-2
clone size: NA
V gene: TRBV11-3
D gene: TRBD1
CDR3 protein: CASSSVGGGDYGYTF
CDR3 DNA: TGTGCCAGCAGCTCCGTCGGAGGGGGCGACTATGGCTACACCTTC

J gene: TRBJ2-3
clone size: NA
V gene: TRBV5-1
D gene: TRBD2
CDR3 protein: CASSLVLAGGESGTQYF
CDR3 DNA: TGCGCCAGCAGCTTAGTGCTGGCGGGAGGGGAGAGTGGGACGCAGTATTTT

J gene: TRBJ2-2
clone size: NA
V gene: TRBV11-1
D gene: NA
CDR3 protein: CASSEPMGPGELFF
CDR3 DNA: TGTGCCAGCAGTGAGCCTATGGGGCCCGGGGAGCTGTTTTTT

J gene: TRBJ2-5
clone size: NA
V gene: TRBV5-4
D gene: NA
CDR3 protein: CASSLASGETQYF
CDR3 DNA: TGTGCCAGCAGCTTGGCATCGGGAGAGACCCAGTACTTC

J gene: TRBJ2-1
clone size: NA
V gene: TRBV7-9
D gene: TRBD2
CDR3 protein: CASSSRGEREYNEQFF
CDR3 DNA: TGTGCCAGCAGCTCCCGGGGGGAGCGGGAGTACAATGAGCAGTTCTTC

J gene: TRBJ1-3
clone size: NA
V gene: TRBV15
D gene: NA
CDR3 protein: CATSRDQWGLGSGNTIYF
CDR3 DNA: TGTGCCACCAGCAGAGATCAGTGGGGGCTCGGCTCTGGAAACACCATATATTTT

J gene: TRBJ2-1
clone size: NA
V gene: TRBV27
D gene: TRBD1
CDR3 protein: CASSPGQGSFSYNEQFF
CDR3 DNA: TGTGCCAGCAGTCCCGGACAGGGGTCCTTCTCCTACAATGAGCAGTTCTTC

J gene: TRBJ1-1
clone size: NA
V gene: TRBV5-1
D gene: NA
CDR3 protein: CASSPPTAGTEAFF
CDR3 DNA: TGCGCCAGCAGCCCGCCCACAGCGGGCACTGAAGCTTTCTTT

J gene: TRBJ2-3
clone size: once
V gene: TRBV7-2
D gene: NA
CDR3 protein: CASSLGASADTQYF
CDR3 DNA: TGTGCCAGCAGCCTAGGGGCATCGGCAGATACGCAGTATTTT

J gene: TRBJ2-7
clone size: NA
V gene: TRBV11-3
D gene: TRBD2
CDR3 protein: CASSSGDGTRSEQYF
CDR3 DNA: TGTGCCAGCAGCTCCGGAGATGGGACTAGGAGCGAGCAGTACTTC

J gene: TRBJ2-7
clone size: NA
V gene: TRBV2
D gene: NA
CDR3 protein: CASSVSRGYEQYF
CDR3 DNA: TGTGCCAGCAGTGTAAGTAGAGGCTACGAGCAGTACTTC

J gene: TRBJ1-1
clone size: NA
V gene: TRBV28
D gene: TRBD1
CDR3 protein: CASSPRQGRTEAFF
CDR3 DNA: TGTGCCAGCAGCCCACGACAGGGCAGAACTGAAGCTTTCTTT

J gene: TRBJ1-4
clone size: NA
V gene: TRBV5-1
D gene: TRBD1
CDR3 protein: CASSFTGGSEKLFF
CDR3 DNA: TGCGCCAGCAGCTTTACAGGGGGTAGTGAAAAACTGTTTTTT

J gene: TRBJ2-3
clone size: NA
V gene: TRBV4-2
D gene: TRBD2
CDR3 protein: CASSQDPGTRGDTQYF
CDR3 DNA: TGTGCCAGCAGCCAAGACCCCGGGACTAGAGGAGATACGCAGTATTTT

J gene: TRBJ1-3
clone size: NA
V gene: TRBV5-1
D gene: NA
CDR3 protein: CASSITANFGNTIYF
CDR3 DNA: TGCGCCAGCAGTATTACAGCAAACTTCGGAAACACCATATATTTT

J gene: TRBJ1-1
clone size: NA
V gene: TRBV29-1
D gene: TRBD1
CDR3 protein: CSVTGTEITEAFF
CDR3 DNA: TGCAGCGTGACCGGGACAGAGATCACTGAAGCTTTCTTT

J gene: TRBJ1-5
clone size: NA
V gene: TRBV6-1
D gene: NA
CDR3 protein: CASSEVEGDQPQHF
CDR3 DNA: TGTGCCAGCAGTGAAGTGGAAGGGGATCAGCCCCAGCATTTT

J gene: TRBJ1-3
clone size: NA
V gene: TRBV5-6
D gene: NA
CDR3 protein: CASSRFSASGNTIYF
CDR3 DNA: TGTGCCAGCAGCAGGTTCAGCGCCTCTGGAAACACCATATATTTT

J gene: TRBJ1-1
clone size: NA
V gene: TRBV19
D gene: NA
CDR3 protein: CASSMGQTTGAFF
CDR3 DNA: TGTGCCAGTAGTATGGGGCAGACAACGGGAGCTTTCTTT

J gene: TRBJ2-3
clone size: NA
V gene: TRBV5-4
D gene: TRBD1
CDR3 protein: CASSLAAGQGTDTQYF
CDR3 DNA: TGTGCCAGCAGCTTGGCCGCGGGACAGGGGACAGATACGCAGTATTTT

J gene: TRBJ2-5
clone size: NA
V gene: TRBV24-1
D gene: NA
CDR3 protein: CATSDPTGFQETQYF
CDR3 DNA: TGTGCCACCAGTGATCCGACAGGTTTCCAAGAGACCCAGTACTTC

J gene: TRBJ2-1
clone size: NA
V gene: TRBV24-1
D gene: TRBD2
CDR3 protein: CATSDTVYSGSISYNEQFF
CDR3 DNA: TGTGCCACCAGTGATACCGTTTATAGCGGGTCTATCTCCTACAATGAGCAGTTCTTC

J gene: TRBJ1-4
clone size: NA
V gene: TRBV6-5
D gene: NA
CDR3 protein: CASNYLIGEKLFF
CDR3 DNA: TGTGCCAGCAATTACTTGATTGGCGAAAAACTGTTTTTT

J gene: TRBJ1-3
clone size: once
V gene: TRBV11-3
D gene: NA
CDR3 protein: CASSSLSGGSGNTIYF
CDR3 DNA: TGTGCCAGCAGCTCCCTCTCCGGGGGATCTGGAAACACCATATATTTT

J gene: TRBJ2-7
clone size: NA
V gene: TRBV6-6
D gene: TRBD2
CDR3 protein: CASSSPGLAGPGEQYF
CDR3 DNA: TGTGCCAGCAGTAGTCCGGGACTAGCGGGGCCCGGGGAGCAGTACTTC

J gene: TRBJ1-1
clone size: NA
V gene: TRBV19
D gene: NA
CDR3 protein: CASTSWANEAFF
CDR3 DNA: TGTGCCAGTACCTCCTGGGCGAATGAAGCTTTCTTT

J gene: TRBJ2-3
clone size: NA
V gene: TRBV6-1
D gene: TRBD1
CDR3 protein: CASSDPGTGFSTDTQYF
CDR3 DNA: TGTGCCAGCAGTGACCCCGGGACAGGGTTTAGCACAGATACGCAGTATTTT

J gene: TRBJ2-5
clone size: NA
V gene: TRBV29-1
D gene: TRBD2
CDR3 protein: CSVGTIQETQYF
CDR3 DNA: TGCAGCGTCGGGACTATTCAAGAGACCCAGTACTTC

J gene: TRBJ2-1
clone size: NA
V gene: TRBV9
D gene: TRBD2
CDR3 protein: CASSVGGLAGGPYNEQFF
CDR3 DNA: TGTGCCAGCAGCGTAGGAGGGCTAGCGGGAGGGCCCTACAATGAGCAGTTCTTC

J gene: TRBJ1-1
clone size: NA
V gene: TRBV4-1
D gene: NA
CDR3 protein: CASSQDPGLDTEAFF
CDR3 DNA: TGCGCCAGCAGCCAAGATCCAGGGTTAGACACTGAAGCTTTCTTT

J gene: TRBJ2-1
clone size: NA
V gene: TRBV7-9
D gene: TRBD1
CDR3 protein: CASSPRQGPPREQFF
CDR3 DNA: TGTGCCAGCAGCCCCCGACAGGGACCCCCTCGTGAGCAGTTCTTC

J gene: TRBJ1-2
clone size: NA
V gene: TRBV5-1
D gene: NA
CDR3 protein: CASSPNRGDYGYTF
CDR3 DNA: TGCGCCAGCAGCCCAAATCGGGGGGACTATGGCTACACCTTC

J gene: TRBJ2-7
clone size: once
V gene: TRBV29-1
D gene: NA
CDR3 protein: CSEQTGYEQYF
CDR3 DNA: TGCAGCGAACAGACAGGCTACGAGCAGTACTTC

J gene: TRBJ2-7
clone size: NA
V gene: TRBV19
D gene: NA
CDR3 protein: CASSLSAEGTYEQYF
CDR3 DNA: TGTGCCAGTAGTTTAAGCGCGGAGGGAACCTACGAGCAGTACTTC

J gene: TRBJ2-2
clone size: NA
V gene: TRBV10-2
D gene: NA
CDR3 protein: CASSNSAGELFF
CDR3 DNA: TGCGCCAGCAGTAACAGTGCCGGGGAGCTGTTTTTT

J gene: TRBJ1-6
clone size: NA
V gene: TRBV19
D gene: NA
CDR3 protein: CASSISAGSNSPLHF
CDR3 DNA: TGTGCCAGTAGTATTTCGGCAGGAAGCAATTCACCCCTCCACTTT

J gene: TRBJ2-5
clone size: once
V gene: TRBV7-9
D gene: TRBD1
CDR3 protein: CASREQGAGETQYF
CDR3 DNA: TGTGCCAGCAGGGAGCAGGGGGCGGGAGAGACCCAGTACTTC

J gene: TRBJ2-1
clone size: few
V gene: TRBV30
D gene: NA
CDR3 protein: CAWKASSYNEQFF
CDR3 DNA: TGTGCCTGGAAGGCTAGTTCCTACAATGAGCAGTTCTTC

J gene: TRBJ1-1
clone size: NA
V gene: TRBV6-5
D gene: TRBD1
CDR3 protein: CASSYTTGGMNTEAFF
CDR3 DNA: TGTGCCAGCAGTTACACGACAGGGGGCATGAACACTGAAGCTTTCTTT